The rows below give T cell receptor beta chains drawn from one sample of a study of CD8 T cells in Susac syndrome. Each CDR3 protein is one row after TCRdb ran MiXCR on the immunoSEQ multiplex PCR reads. The sample has about 400,000 distinct CDR3 sequences, more than 70% seen once. Sequencing used CD8+ T cells from PBMCs. Receptors were obtained from a human donor with multiple sclerosis. CDR3s include the opening cysteine and the closing phenylalanine or tryptophan. D genes are given only for firm matches. Not every row has a clone size; where given, it reads once, few, many or a size class.

.	TRBD2	TRBV20-1	16	TRBJ2-7	CSASPSGGHTPYEQYF	TGCAGTGCTAGTCCTAGCGGGGGCCATACCCCCTACGAGCAGTACTTC
few	.	TRBV11-2	16	TRBJ2-1	CASSAWWEDGENEQFF	TGTGCCAGCAGCGCCTGGTGGGAGGACGGTGAAAATGAGCAGTTCTTC
.	TRBD2	TRBV13	16	TRBJ2-1	CASSLGSAGYYNEQFF	TGTGCCAGCAGCTTAGGCTCAGCGGGGTACTACAATGAGCAGTTCTTC
few	TRBD1	TRBV9	15	TRBJ1-4	CASSVEGAANEKLFF	TGTGCCAGCAGCGTAGAGGGGGCCGCTAATGAAAAACTGTTTTTT
.	.	TRBV21-1	17	TRBJ1-2	CASSDPPFLRGLYGYTF	TGTGCCAGCAGCGACCCGCCCTTTTTGAGGGGGTTATATGGCTACACCTTC
.	.	TRBV6-1	17	TRBJ2-7	CASSSYRDPQLGYEQYF	TGTGCCAGCAGCTCGTACCGGGACCCCCAATTAGGGTACGAGCAGTACTTC
.	.	TRBV7-9	16	TRBJ2-1	CASSLAEAAARNEQFF	TGTGCCAGCAGCTTAGCAGAGGCGGCAGCTCGTAATGAGCAGTTCTTC
.	.	TRBV18	17	TRBJ2-3	CASSPEQSRWSTDTQYF	TGTGCCAGCTCACCAGAGCAGTCCCGTTGGAGCACAGATACGCAGTATTTT
once	.	TRBV3-1	12	TRBJ2-3	CASSQEKEIRYF	TGTGCCAGCAGCCAGGAAAAGGAGATAAGGTATTTT
once	.	TRBV3-1	19	TRBJ1-1	CASSQVRLGVGAVNTEAFF	TGTGCCAGCAGCCAAGTTAGGCTCGGTGTTGGGGCGGTGAACACTGAAGCTTTCTTT
.	TRBD1	TRBV12-3/TRBV12-4	15	TRBJ2-1	CASSFDRVLDNEQFF	TGTGCCAGCAGCTTCGACAGGGTATTAGACAATGAGCAGTTCTTC
.	.	TRBV28	14	TRBJ2-1	CASSFPTRGNGQFF	TGTGCCAGCAGTTTTCCTACTAGGGGGAACGGGCAGTTCTTC
.	.	TRBV29-1	13	TRBJ1-1	CSVRVITNTEAFF	TGCAGCGTTCGGGTGATTACAAACACTGAAGCTTTCTTT
.	TRBD2	TRBV7-9	14	TRBJ2-7	CASSQRDRSNEQYF	TGTGCCAGCAGTCAGCGGGACCGAAGCAACGAGCAGTACTTC
.	TRBD2	TRBV7-9	17	TRBJ2-7	CASSGTSGRAPTTEQYF	TGTGCCAGCAGTGGGACTAGCGGGAGGGCCCCGACTACCGAGCAGTACTTC
.	.	TRBV5-1	12	TRBJ1-1	CASSLVDTEAFF	TGCGCCAGCAGCTTGGTGGACACTGAAGCTTTCTTT
.	TRBD1	TRBV19	17	TRBJ2-5	CASSIGVGTETQETQYF	TGTGCCAGTAGTATAGGTGTCGGGACAGAGACCCAAGAGACCCAGTACTTC
.	.	TRBV4-1	12	TRBJ2-1	CASSQDLHEQFF	TGCGCCAGCAGCCAAGATCTCCATGAGCAGTTCTTC
.	.	TRBV4-1	17	TRBJ2-5	CASSQEAISGSGKTQYF	TGCGCCAGCAGCCAAGAGGCTATATCTGGGTCAGGAAAGACCCAGTACTTC
.	.	TRBV4-1	12	TRBJ1-4	CASSQPPEKLFF	TGCGCCAGCAGCCAACCCCCTGAAAAACTGTTTTTT
.	.	TRBV11-3	12	TRBJ2-3	CASSPGTDTQYF	TGTGCCAGCAGCCCGGGGACAGATACGCAGTATTTT
.	.	TRBV12-3/TRBV12-4	17	TRBJ1-1	CASSQSTGSWGSTEAFF	TGTGCCAGCAGTCAATCAACAGGGTCGTGGGGGTCCACTGAAGCTTTCTTT
.	.	TRBV5-1	14	TRBJ1-1	CASRKWARRTEAFF	TGCGCCAGCAGGAAGTGGGCCAGGCGCACTGAAGCTTTCTTT
once	.	TRBV29-1	14	TRBJ2-2	CSVISREHTGELFF	TGCAGCGTCATCTCCAGGGAGCACACCGGGGAGCTGTTTTTT
once	.	TRBV29-1	15	TRBJ1-2	CSVEGFVREDYGYTF	TGCAGCGTTGAAGGGTTTGTCCGGGAAGACTATGGCTACACCTTC
.	.	TRBV5-4	18	TRBJ2-1	CASRSGTTKWSSYNEQFF	TGTGCCAGCAGATCCGGGACAACCAAGTGGAGCTCCTACAATGAGCAGTTCTTC
.	.	TRBV4-2	13	TRBJ2-5	CASSQRQEGTQYF	TGTGCCAGCAGCCAAAGGCAGGAGGGGACCCAGTACTTC
.	TRBD1	TRBV27	14	TRBJ2-1	CASKGQGAYNEQFF	TGTGCCAGCAAAGGGCAGGGGGCCTACAATGAGCAGTTCTTC
.	.	TRBV30	14	TRBJ2-7	CAWSVLRVPYEQYF	TGTGCCTGGAGTGTTCTTAGGGTTCCGTACGAGCAGTACTTC
.	.	TRBV2	12	TRBJ1-2	CASNRAHDGYTF	TGTGCCAGCAACCGGGCCCACGATGGCTACACCTTC
.	.	TRBV20-1	15	TRBJ1-2	CSARDPDGTNYGYTF	TGCAGTGCTAGAGATCCGGACGGGACTAACTATGGCTACACCTTC
.	.	TRBV30	14	TRBJ2-7	CAWSVGQRLYEQYF	TGTGCCTGGAGTGTCGGCCAGCGGTTGTACGAGCAGTACTTC
.	.	TRBV9	15	TRBJ2-1	CASSPPGGALDEQFF	TGTGCCAGCAGCCCGCCTGGTGGGGCTCTCGATGAGCAGTTCTTC
.	.	TRBV18	16	TRBJ1-3	CASSSGTLSSGNTIYF	TGTGCCAGCTCATCCGGGACACTAAGCTCTGGAAACACCATATATTTT
.	.	TRBV5-4	14	TRBJ1-2	CASRLTGGRYGYTF	TGTGCCAGCAGACTTACGGGAGGGCGGTATGGCTACACCTTC
once	.	TRBV5-1	17	TRBJ2-1	CASSPGGQGDYYNEQFF	TGCGCCAGCAGCCCCGGGGGGCAGGGGGATTACTACAATGAGCAGTTCTTC
.	TRBD1	TRBV5-1	15	TRBJ1-4	CASSPSGGVSEKLFF	TGCGCCAGCAGTCCTTCAGGGGGTGTTAGTGAAAAACTGTTTTTT
.	TRBD2	TRBV4-1	17	TRBJ2-7	CASSQDLSGTRIYEQYF	TGCGCCAGCAGCCAAGATCTCTCGGGGACTAGGATTTACGAGCAGTACTTC
.	.	TRBV4-1	14	TRBJ2-7	CASSPQIEAPEQYF	TGCGCCAGCAGCCCGCAGATTGAGGCCCCCGAGCAGTACTTC
.	.	TRBV2	15	TRBJ1-5	CASSETGGASQPQHF	TGTGCCAGCAGTGAAACAGGAGGGGCGAGTCAGCCCCAGCATTTT
.	.	TRBV12-3/TRBV12-4	15	TRBJ1-1	CASRRDSGPDTEAFF	TGTGCCAGCAGACGCGACTCGGGGCCCGACACTGAAGCTTTCTTT
.	.	TRBV27	12	TRBJ2-7	CASSSSSYGQYF	TGTGCCAGCAGTTCAAGCTCCTACGGGCAGTACTTC
.	.	TRBV19	15	TRBJ1-5	CASSIVGASNQPQHF	TGTGCCAGTAGTATAGTGGGGGCTAGCAATCAGCCCCAGCATTTT
.	.	TRBV7-4	12	TRBJ1-1	CAGQGPDTEAFF	TGTGCCGGCCAGGGGCCGGACACTGAAGCTTTCTTT
.	TRBD2	TRBV27	15	TRBJ2-3	CASRSSGGYTDTQYF	TGTGCCAGCAGATCTAGCGGGGGTTACACAGATACGCAGTATTTT
.	TRBD1	TRBV6-2/TRBV6-3	15	TRBJ2-7	CASSYSRDSTYEQYF	TGTGCCAGCAGTTACTCAAGGGACAGTACCTACGAGCAGTACTTC